Below, 24 T cell receptor beta chains from the same sample are listed, as sequenced in a study of shared clonotypes between healthy human individuals. The assay was immunoSEQ multiplex PCR, and TCRdb's table has in-frame clones only and misses some. The sample carries about 470,000 clones, 70% to 80% recorded once. The sample was PBMCs. These receptors were obtained from a woman between 35 and 50 years old in good health. Some clones in this sample may be carry-over from other donors' samples.

The V and J genes are TRBV5-1 and TRBJ2-3; TRBD2 aligns across 10 bases. Germline CDR1 SGHRS, CDR2 YFSETQ. The CDR3 loop spans 14 amino acids. With V trimmed by 7 bases and J by 2 bases, 4 bases remained unmatched. The CDR3 spells CASRTSGDTDTQYF. CDR3 DNA sequence: TGCGCCAGCCGGACTAGCGGTGACACAGATACGCAGTATTTT.

The chain couples TRBV6-1 to TRBJ2-1; TRBD2 agrees at 9 bases. The germline V gene has CDR1 MNHNS and CDR2 SASEGT. V was clipped by 6 bases and J by 9 bases; unmatched bases: 6. The CDR3 has 13 amino acids. The CDR3: CASREGTSFEQFF. CDR3 coding DNA: TGTGCCAGCAGAGAGGGGACTAGCTTTGAGCAGTTCTTC.

The V and J genes are TRBV20-1 and TRBJ1-1, with a tentative D call TRBD1 (5 bases). This CDR3 has 10 residues. Trimming pared 3 bases from V and 10 bases from J, leaving 9 bases between. CDR1 and CDR2 from the germline V gene are DFQATT and SNEGSKA (reference sequence). Here the CDR3 reads CSARGGLAFF. The DNA of the CDR3 is TGCAGTGCTAGGGGGGGGTTAGCTTTCTTT.

This chain uses TRBV11-1 with TRBJ2-7; 7 bases map to TRBD2. The CDR3 totals 14 residues. CDR1 is SGHAT and CDR2 is FQDESV in the germline V gene (reference sequence). V gave up 4 bases and J gave up 3 bases; unmatched junction bases: 6. The chain's CDR3 is CASSSSRTSYEQYF. DNA for the CDR3: TGTGCCAGCAGCTCTTCGAGGACTAGCTACGAGCAGTACTTC.

This clone has only one observation. The chain is built from TRBV5-1 and TRBJ2-7; TRBD1 agrees at 7 bases. The CDR3 is made up of 14 amino acids. Germline lookup yields CDR1 SGHRS and CDR2 YFSETQ. The J segment lost 6 bases and the V segment lost 0 bases, leaving 6 bases of the junction unmatched. Here the CDR3 DNA reads TGCGCCAGCAGCTTGGGCAGGGGGTCCCTCGAGCAGTACTTC. It codes for CASSLGRGSLEQYF. The full variable domain, its missing parts supplied by reference TRBV5-1 and TRBJ2-7, is KAGVTQTPRYLIKTRGQQVTLSCSPISGHRSVSWYQQTPGQGLQFLFEYFSETQRNKGNFPGRFSGRQFSNSRSEMNVSTLELGDSALYLCASSLGRGSLEQYFGPGTRLTVT.

The gene calls are TRBV10-1 and TRBJ2-7; tentatively, D is TRBD1 or TRBD2 (5 bases each). V gave up 10 bases and J gave up 0 bases, with 22 bases separating them. Germline V gene lookup returns CDR1 WNHNN and CDR2 SYGVQD (reference sequence). The CDR3 covers 16 residues. The CDR3: CATPPRDLASSYEQYF. CDR3 sequence (DNA): TGCGCCACCCCCCCCCGGGACCTGGCGAGCTCCTACGAGCAGTACTTC.

The chain carries TRBV9 and TRBJ2-1; TRBD1 matches 7 bases. This CDR3 is 13 amino acids long. CDR1 is SGDLS and CDR2 is YYNGEE in the germline V gene. The V segment lost 4 bases and the J segment 9 bases; nucleotides outside the gene matches: 7. The CDR3 here is CASSTTTGTEQFF. As DNA, the CDR3 is TGTGCCAGCAGCACCACGACAGGGACTGAGCAGTTCTTC.

The CDR3 DNA reads TGTGCCAGCGCCCCCCAGTCGGCGGGACAGCAATTTTACTTC. This gives the protein CASAPQSAGQQFYF. J is TRBJ2-5 and V is TRBV28, with D perhaps matching TRBD1 (7 bases). V was trimmed by 8 bases and J by 14 bases, leaving 27 bases between them. CDR3 length equals 14 residues. Per the germline V gene, CDR1 is MDHEN and CDR2 is SYDVKM.

There are many counts of this clone. The J gene is TRBJ2-7, the V gene TRBV30; no reliable D call. With 5 bases removed from V and 3 bases from J, the gap between germline ends came to 11 bases. The CDR3 extends over 12 amino acids. The germline CDR1 and CDR2 sequences are GTSNPN and SVGIG (reference sequence). CDR3 region: CAWGRHLYEQYF. The DNA of the CDR3 is TGTGCCTGGGGTCGACACCTCTACGAGCAGTACTTC.

V usage is TRBV5-6 and J usage is TRBJ2-5; D is unclear. Germline CDR1 reads SGHDT; CDR2 reads YYEEEE. The CDR3 loop spans 14 amino acids. Trimming took off 3 bases at V and 2 bases at J, with 11 bases between the two ends. CDR3 bases: TGTGCCAGCAGCTCCGGACGGATTCAAGAGACCCAGTACTTC. Its protein product is CASSSGRIQETQYF.

This clone was counted a single time. The chain has TRBV19 and TRBJ1-2, with unresolved D. The CDR3 totals 14 residues. Germline V gene sequence: CDR1 LNHDA, CDR2 SQIVND (reference sequence). V lost 1 base to trimming and J lost 4 bases, with 10 bases between them. As DNA, the CDR3 is TGTGCCAGTAGTATAGCCAGTGGGAGCTATGGCTACACCTTC. Protein sequence: CASSIASGSYGYTF.

This clone showed up many times. The V gene is TRBV18, the J gene TRBJ2-3; D may correspond to TRBD1 or TRBD2 (5 bases each). This CDR3 is built from 14 residues. The V end lost 5 bases, the J end lost 3 bases, and 12 bases lay between the germline ends. Per the germline V gene, CDR1 is KGHSH and CDR2 is LQKENI. In DNA form, the CDR3 reads TGTGCCAGCTCATCGGGGCCAGGGACAGATACGCAGTATTTT. Translation: CASSSGPGTDTQYF.

V gene TRBV20-1 combines with J gene TRBJ2-1; D call uncertain. V gave up 5 bases and J gave up 8 bases, with 10 bases separating them. Germline loops: CDR1 DFQATT, CDR2 SNEGSKA (reference sequence). The CDR3 consists of 11 residues. CDR3 bases: TGCAGTGCTCCCTCCGTTGATGAGCAGTTCTTC. Translated: CSAPSVDEQFF.

The V and J genes are TRBV19 and TRBJ2-1; D perhaps matches TRBD1 (5 bases). V was pared by 6 bases and J by 8 bases, with 11 bases between. Germline CDR1 LNHDA, CDR2 SQIVND (reference sequence). The CDR3 covers 12 residues. The CDR3 protein is CASSHRGDEQFF. DNA of the CDR3: TGTGCCAGTAGCCATAGGGGCGATGAGCAGTTCTTC.

The rearrangement uses TRBV18 and TRBJ2-5; maybe TRBD2 (5 bases). TRBJ2-7 explains the end of the DNA better; the J call may be wrong. CDR3 length equals 13 residues. CDR1 KGHSH and CDR2 LQKENI come from the germline V gene. The CDR3 region has the DNA TGTGCCAGCTCAAAAGGGAGCCACTACGAGCAGTACTTC. Translating gives CASSKGSHYEQYF.

The V and J genes are TRBV28 and TRBJ2-3; 11 bases line up with TRBD2. This CDR3 is 14 amino acids long. The V gene's germline CDR1 is MDHEN and CDR2 SYDVKM. The V gene end was trimmed by 4 bases and the J gene end by 4 bases; junction bases not matched to a gene: 1. CDR3 loop: CASSSSGRSDTQYF. The CDR3 DNA sequence: TGTGCCAGCAGTTCTAGCGGGAGGTCAGATACGCAGTATTTT.

The rearrangement uses TRBV7-9 and TRBJ1-1, with a tentative D call TRBD1 (6 bases). Deletions cut 5 bases from V and 7 bases from J, with 11 bases between. From germline, CDR1 is SEHNR and CDR2 FQNEAQ (reference sequence). The CDR3 consists of 12 residues. CDR3 region: CASSVGANEAFF. The CDR3 coding sequence is TGTGCCAGCAGCGTGGGGGCTAATGAAGCTTTCTTT.

CDR3 DNA sequence: TGTGCCAGCAGCACACAGGGGCGCTATGGCTACACCTTC. This sequence encodes CASSTQGRYGYTF. The V call is TRBV7-2, the J call TRBJ1-2, with TRBD1 matching 7 bases. V shed 5 bases and J 4 bases; nucleotides not matched to a gene: 4. The CDR3 contains 13 residues. In germline, CDR1 is SGHTA, CDR2 FQGNSA.

The CDR3 reads CSVLAGLHMYEQYF. CDR3 nucleotides: TGCAGCGTTTTAGCGGGACTCCATATGTACGAGCAGTACTTC. This chain uses TRBV29-1 with TRBJ2-7, with TRBD2 matching over 8 bases. The CDR3 spans 14 residues. Losses at the gene ends were 5 bases for V and 4 bases for J; bases not matched to a gene: 10. The V gene's germline CDR1 is SQVTM and CDR2 ANQGSEA.

The V gene is TRBV28, the J gene TRBJ1-2, with 8 bases lining up with TRBD1. V lost 1 base to trimming and J lost 6 bases; unmatched junction nucleotides: 22. The length of the CDR3 is 20 residues. Germline V lookup: CDR1 MDHEN, CDR2 SYDVKM. The chain's CDR3 is CASSLFSIWGERQGQDGYTF. Written as DNA, the CDR3 is TGTGCCAGCAGTTTATTCAGCATATGGGGGGAACGACAGGGGCAGGATGGCTACACCTTC.

The V and J genes are TRBV5-1 and TRBJ2-4, with no clear D. This CDR3 has 14 amino acids. V was trimmed by 0 bases and J by 10 bases, leaving 14 bases between them. The germline CDR1 and CDR2 sequences are SGHRS and YFSETQ. The CDR3 nucleotides are TGCGCCAGCAGCTTGGTAGGTGGGGAAGGGATTCAGTACTTC. It specifies CASSLVGGEGIQYF. The full variable domain, rest sourced from reference TRBV5-1 and TRBJ2-4, is KAGVTQTPRYLIKTRGQQVTLSCSPISGHRSVSWYQQTPGQGLQFLFEYFSETQRNKGNFPGRFSGRQFSNSRSEMNVSTLELGDSALYLCASSLVGGEGIQYFGAGTRLSVL.

The rearrangement links TRBV11-2 to TRBJ2-7; tentative D call: TRBD2 (6 bases). CDR3 length: 12 amino acids. Germline assignment: CDR1 SGHAT and CDR2 FQNNGV. Trimming left V 5 bases short and J 6 bases short, with 11 bases between. The CDR3 sequence: CASSPSVPEQYF. The CDR3 DNA is TGTGCCAGCAGCCCTAGCGTTCCCGAGCAGTACTTC.

The count of this clone is one. The chain couples TRBV4-3 to TRBJ2-3; no firm D call. Trimming removed 0 bases at V and 0 bases at J, with 7 bases between. The CDR3 has 15 amino acids. Germline V gene sequence: CDR1 LGHNA, CDR2 YSLEER. CDR3 loop: CASSQDLASTDTQYF. The CDR3 DNA reads as TGCGCCAGCAGCCAAGATTTAGCCAGCACAGATACGCAGTATTTT.

CDR3 sequence: CASTGDRGSRSGNTIYF. The CDR3 DNA reads TGTGCCAGCACTGGGGACAGGGGGTCCCGCTCTGGAAACACCATATATTTT. This chain connects TRBV25-1 to TRBJ1-3; TRBD1 agrees at 11 bases. The CDR3 is made up of 17 amino acids. Germline values: CDR1 MGHDK, CDR2 SYGVNS. V lost 7 bases, J lost 0 bases, and 8 bases stayed unmatched.